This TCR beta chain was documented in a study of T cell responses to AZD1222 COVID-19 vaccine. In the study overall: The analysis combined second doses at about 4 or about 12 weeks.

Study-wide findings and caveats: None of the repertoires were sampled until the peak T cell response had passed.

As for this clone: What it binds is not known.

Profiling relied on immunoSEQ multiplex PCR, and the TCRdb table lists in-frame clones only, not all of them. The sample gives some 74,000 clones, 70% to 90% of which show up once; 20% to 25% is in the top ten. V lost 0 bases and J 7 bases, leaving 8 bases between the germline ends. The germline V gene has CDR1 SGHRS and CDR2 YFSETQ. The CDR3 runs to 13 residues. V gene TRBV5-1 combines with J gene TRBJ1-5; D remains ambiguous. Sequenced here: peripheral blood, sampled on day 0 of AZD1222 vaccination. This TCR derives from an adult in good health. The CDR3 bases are TGCGCCAGCAGCTTGGAGGGAGAGCAGCCCCAGCATTTT. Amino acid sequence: CASSLEGEQPQHF.